This T cell receptor beta chain was sequenced for a study of Graves' ophthalmopathy and Graves' hyperthyroidism. About the study: No progression to ophthalmopathy over 18 months defined stable hyperthyroidism. Study results and caveats: A model of 13 signatures distinguished ophthalmopathy from stable hyperthyroidism at approximately 90% sensitivity and nearly 83% specificity. The study's model predicted ophthalmopathy progression at 70.59% sensitivity and 72% to 75% specificity.

Amplified material comprised TCR beta CDR3 regions derived from RNA transcripts. RT-PCR with HTBI primers came first, then second-round multiplex PCR. TCRdb independently ran MiXCR on the multiplex PCR reads; one entry per CDR3 protein. The profile shows around 1.1 million distinct CDR3 sequences, less than 45% of them singletons. Germline loops: CDR1 LNHDA, CDR2 SQIVND (reference sequence). This CDR3 spans 13 amino acids. V was clipped by 7 bases and J by 4 bases; unmatched bases: 6. This clonotype has ten or more counts. No antigen is known for it. Other autoimmune diseases, uncontrolled infections, pregnancy or lactation ruled patients out of participation.

The sample was peripheral blood or thyroid tissue (not recorded which). The source of this sequence is an adult man with Graves' hyperthyroidism. The chain combines TRBV19 with TRBJ1-1; TRBD1 agrees at 7 bases. CDR3 protein: CASTDRVVTEAFF. CDR3 sequence (DNA): TGTGCCAGTACCGACAGGGTGGTCACTGAAGCTTTCTTT.